Included here is one TCR beta chain sequence, with context. These data belong to a study of beta chain features in type 1 diabetes. Expressed TCRB transcripts got sequenced, as all isolated RNA was reverse transcribed. Clones were sequenced by immunoSEQ multiplex PCR, and TCRdb holds only the in-frame ones, with some missing. The sample has about 220,000 clones; 9.5% to 13% are singletons. CDR1 is MNHEY, CDR2 SMNVEV, per germline (reference sequence). CDR3 length: 15 residues. V was cut by 3 bases and J by 8 bases, with 16 bases left in between. V is TRBV27 and J is TRBJ1-4, with D tentatively TRBD1 (5 bases). The receptor was isolated from a man aged 18 to 29 in good health. Sequenced: central memory CD4+ T cells from blood. CDR3 sequence (DNA): TGTGCCAGCAGTTTCAGAACGGGACTGGGGGAAAAACTGTTTTTT. This sequence encodes CASSFRTGLGEKLFF. Full variable domain (remainder filled in from reference TRBV27 and TRBJ1-4): EAQVTQNPRYLITVTGKKLTVTCSQNMNHEYMSWYRQDPGLGLRQIYYSMNVEVTDKGDVPEGYKVSRKEKRNFPLILESPSPNQTSLYFCASSFRTGLGEKLFFGSGTQLSVL.